This record looks at one TCR beta chain sequence and its context. Its antigen remains unidentified. V trimming: 0 bases; J trimming: 4 bases; junction bases outside the gene matches: 2. Germline CDR1 reads LGHNA; CDR2 reads YSLEER. The CDR3 loop spans 14 amino acids. The sample comes from a study of T cell repertoires in cytomegalovirus infection. On the study more broadly: TCR beta signatures that were public indicated CMV infection and matching HLA type.

A single record per CDR3 protein comes from TCRdb applying MiXCR to the reads. This sample carries roughly 990,000 distinct CDR3 sequences, around 30% of them seen once, and the ten largest clones take around 15%. The TCR originated in a human donor in good health (CMV status not recorded). Some clones in this sample may be carry-over from other donors' samples. The chain has TRBV4-3 and TRBJ1-1, with 7 bases that match TRBD1. Sequences were derived from cultured CD8+ T cells from PBMCs, sampled from culture after CMV antigen stimulation. CDR3 residues: CASSQEDRPTEAFF. For the CDR3, the DNA is TGCGCCAGCAGCCAAGAGGACAGGCCCACTGAAGCTTTCTTT.